This passage covers 26 T cell receptor beta chains from one sample sequenced in a study of molecular identifiers for immune sequencing clone quantification. A single record per CDR3 protein comes from TCRdb applying MiXCR to the PCR reads. Of about 70,000 distinct CDR3 sequences in the sample, 18% were seen once. The sequenced sample was naive CD8+ T cells from blood, with Jurkat cell RNA spiked in. The sample's subset: FACS-sorted CD8+CD4-CCR7+CD45RA+ naive T cells. The receptors derive from a human donor in good health. Some libraries in this study had Jurkat cell RNA spiked in.

The sample holds many counts of this clonotype. The rearrangement links TRBV30 to TRBJ2-7; D call uncertain. The CDR3 runs 13 residues. In germline, CDR1 is GTSNPN, CDR2 SVGIG (reference sequence). V was clipped by 2 bases and J by 2 bases, with 10 bases between them. CDR3 loop: CAWSFHPTYEQYF. The CDR3 region has the DNA TGTGCCTGGAGTTTTCATCCCACCTACGAGCAGTACTTC.

This clonotype was picked up many times. The rearrangement joins TRBV6-2 or TRBV6-3 to TRBJ1-5; D is perhaps TRBD1 (5 bases). Germline CDR1 reads MNHEY; CDR2 reads SVGEGT. The CDR3 loop spans 16 amino acids. Trimming stripped 5 bases from V and 5 bases from J, with 19 bases between. CDR3 bases: TGTGCCAGCAGTCAGCCCGTTGGACAAGCCTATCAGCCCCAGCATTTT. This gives the protein CASSQPVGQAYQPQHF.

Concerning this clonotype: A much larger clonotype is one base distant, so this may be a read error. The limits of the CDR3 on the DNA are not certain, so only TCRdb's listed CDR3 is given. J is TRBJ2-1 and V is TRBV9; whether TRBD2, the table's D call, matches the DNA was not checked. The CDR3 comprises 12 residues, both ends counted. Germline V gives CDR1 SGDLS, CDR2 YYNGEE. The CDR3: CASSVGMGAAVF.

This clonotype has at least ten counts. The chain combines TRBV6-2 or TRBV6-3 with TRBJ2-3, with a weak D call TRBD2 (6 bases). Germline loops: CDR1 MNHEY, CDR2 SVGEGT. V lost 6 bases, J lost 3 bases, and 16 bases lay in between. CDR3 size: 15 residues. The CDR3 loop is CASSQLTSVTDTQYF. The CDR3 nucleotides are TGTGCCAGCAGCCAACTGACTAGTGTTACAGATACGCAGTATTTT.

This clonotype is medium-sized (0.01 to 0.1%). V gene TRBV4-1 combines with J gene TRBJ2-5; no reliable D call. Looked up from germline, CDR1 is MGHRA and CDR2 is YSYEKL. Trimming stripped 4 bases from V and 5 bases from J, with 11 bases between. This CDR3 has 13 amino acids. CDR3 region: CASSPPVGETQYF. As DNA, the CDR3 is TGCGCCAGCAGCCCACCCGTCGGGGAGACCCAGTACTTC.

In this sample, this clonotype turned up many times. The V call is TRBV28, the J call TRBJ2-1; tentatively, D is TRBD1 (6 bases). The CDR3 extends over 12 amino acids. Germline V lookup: CDR1 MDHEN, CDR2 SYDVKM. Trimming left V 8 bases short and J 6 bases short, with 11 bases between. The CDR3 protein is CASWGRINEQFF. In nucleotides, the CDR3 is TGTGCCAGCTGGGGGCGGATCAATGAGCAGTTCTTC.

This clonotype was detected a few times. The DNA of the CDR3 is TGCGCCAGCAGTGGCGGTGTTGGCTGGACTGAAGCTTTCTTT. It yields the protein CASSGGVGWTEAFF. The chain is built from TRBV10-1 and TRBJ1-1; D unclear. Trimming shortened V by 4 bases and J by 5 bases, and 14 bases separated the two germline ends. CDR1 and CDR2 (germline): WNHNN, SYGVQD (reference sequence). This CDR3 region has 14 residues.

This clonotype was detected many times. V gene TRBV7-9 combines with J gene TRBJ2-3, with D unclear. V shed 0 bases and J shed 2 bases, with 6 bases lying between them. CDR1 is SEHNR, CDR2 FQNEAQ, per germline (reference sequence). The length of the CDR3 is 14 residues. The CDR3 loop reads CASSLAGITDTQYF. The CDR3 nucleotides read TGTGCCAGCAGCTTAGCTGGGATCACAGATACGCAGTATTTT.

This clonotype was counted many times. The chain carries TRBV4-3 and TRBJ2-5, with D possibly matching TRBD2 (7 bases). Trimming stripped 4 bases from V and 5 bases from J, with 14 bases between. Germline lookup yields CDR1 LGHNA and CDR2 YSLEER. This CDR3 has 14 residues. The CDR3 spells CASSRGLGGETQYF. The CDR3 DNA sequence: TGCGCCAGCAGCCGTGGACTAGGGGGGGAGACCCAGTACTTC.

This clonotype came up a few times. The CDR3 sequence is CASSLITPDQLWEQYF. The CDR3 nucleotides read TGTGCCAGCAGTTTAATCACCCCCGACCAGTTGTGGGAGCAGTACTTC. The J gene is TRBJ2-7, the V gene TRBV27, with unresolved D. The CDR3 spans 16 residues. V lost 2 bases and J lost 7, with 21 bases in between. The germline V gene has CDR1 MNHEY and CDR2 SMNVEV (reference sequence).

This chain uses TRBV9 with TRBJ2-5; 10 nucleotides agree with TRBD2. This CDR3 comprises 15 residues. J gave up 4 bases and V 9 bases, and 12 bases lay outside the gene matches. CDR1 and CDR2 (germline): SGDLS, YYNGEE. CDR3 in amino acids: CANSPGLAGVETQYF. CDR3 nucleotides: TGTGCCAACAGTCCGGGCCTAGCGGGAGTAGAGACCCAGTACTTC.

On this clonotype: A much larger clonotype is one base distant, so this may be a read error. The chain recombines TRBV28 with TRBJ2-2; possible D gene TRBD2, 6 bases. Trimming stripped 8 bases from V and 6 bases from J, with 16 bases between. The CDR3 totals 14 residues. CDR1 and CDR2 from the germline V gene are MDHEN and SYDVKM. The CDR3 bases are TGTGCCAGCGGTTCCGGAGGGTGGGCCGGGGAGCTGTTTTTT. It yields the protein CASGSGGWAGELFF.

The rearrangement links TRBV15 to TRBJ1-5, with no clear D. The CDR3 runs 15 residues. V gave up 0 bases and J gave up 0 bases, with 6 bases separating them. Germline values: CDR1 LNHNV, CDR2 YYDKDF (reference sequence). CDR3 coding DNA: TGTGCCACCAGCAGAGAACTTTATAGCAATCAGCCCCAGCATTTT. Translated, it gives CATSRELYSNQPQHF.

This clonotype was seen a handful of times. V and J are TRBV28 and TRBJ2-1; 9 bases are a match to TRBD2. The CDR3 spans 15 residues. V lost 3 bases, J lost 9 bases, and 9 bases stayed unmatched. Germline CDR1 MDHEN, CDR2 SYDVKM. DNA for the CDR3: TGTGCCAGCAGTTTTGGTGTAGCGGGAGCTCTTGAGCAGTTCTTC. This encodes CASSFGVAGALEQFF.

About this clonotype: A much larger clone lies one base from this, so it may be a read error. CDR3 bases: TGTGCCAGCAGTGTAGACAAGGGAGGCAATCAGCCCCAGCATTTT. Protein: CASSVDKGGNQPQHF. The chain joins TRBV27 to TRBJ1-5; no definite D call. Trimming removed 5 bases from V and 2 bases from J, with 13 bases in between. Per the germline V gene, CDR1 is MNHEY and CDR2 is SMNVEV (reference sequence). This CDR3 has 15 residues.

The sample holds one count of this clonotype. A much larger clone lies one base from this, so it may be a read error. The chain couples TRBV7-9 to TRBJ2-1; 15 bases are shared with TRBD2. This CDR3 spans 17 amino acids. From germline, CDR1 is SEHNR and CDR2 FQNEAQ (reference sequence). For the CDR3, the DNA is TGTGCCAGCAGCAACGGACTAGCGGGAGGGCCCTACAATGAGCAGTCCTTC. Its protein product is CASSNGLAGGPYNEQSF.

This clonotype was detected only a few times. The rearrangement links TRBV20-1 to TRBJ2-1, with 9 positions matching TRBD2. This CDR3 is built from 17 residues. CDR1 DFQATT and CDR2 SNEGSKA come from the germline V gene (reference sequence). The ends lost 1 base at V and 4 bases at J; junction bases unmatched: 11. CDR3 sequence: CSARGGLAGEGYNEQFF. DNA for the CDR3: TGCAGTGCTAGAGGGGGCTTAGCGGGAGAGGGGTACAATGAGCAGTTCTTC.

The genes are TRBV5-6 and TRBJ2-3, with TRBD1 matching over 8 bases. The germline V gene has CDR1 SGHDT and CDR2 YYEEEE. V was pared by 2 bases and J by 4 bases, with 3 bases of the junction left unmatched. The CDR3 sequence is 14 residues long. This CDR3 reads CASSFGQGSDTQYF. CDR3 in DNA: TGTGCCAGCAGCTTTGGACAGGGTTCAGATACGCAGTATTTT.

This clonotype has only a few counts. Since the CDR3 does not end with the conserved phenylalanine or tryptophan, this likely comes from a read error. This chain joins TRBV6-2 or TRBV6-3 and TRBJ1-5; the D is unclear. CDR1 MNHEY and CDR2 SVGEGT come from the germline V gene. The CDR3 runs to 14 residues. V dropped 0 bases and J dropped 6 bases, with 9 bases sitting between them. The CDR3 region is CASSYSGVAQPQHL. For the CDR3, the DNA is TGTGCCAGCAGTTACTCCGGGGTTGCTCAGCCCCAGCATCTT.

This clonotype was picked up many times. V is TRBV28 and J is TRBJ2-7; D gene uncertain. The V gene lost 1 base and the J gene lost 2 bases, with 6 bases spanning the gap. This CDR3 spans 13 amino acids. Germline-derived CDR1 and CDR2 are MDHEN and SYDVKM. DNA for the CDR3: TGTGCCAGCAGTTTATACTCAGCCTACGAGCAGTACTTC. It is translated as CASSLYSAYEQYF.

The chain carries TRBV7-9 and TRBJ2-2; D not resolved. The CDR3 length is 13 residues. V was pared by 5 bases and J by 5 bases, with 9 bases between. Looked up from germline, CDR1 is SEHNR and CDR2 is FQNEAQ (reference sequence). The CDR3 coding sequence is TGTGCCAGCAGCGTGTTGGGTACCGGGGAGCTGTTTTTT. Its translation: CASSVLGTGELFF. Supplemented by reference TRBV7-9 and TRBJ2-2, the full variable domain reads DTGVSQNPRHKITKRGQNVTFRCDPISEHNRLYWYRQTLGQGPEFLTYFQNEAQLEKSRLLSDRFSAERPKGSFSTLEIQRTEQGDSAMYLCASSVLGTGELFFGEGSRLTVL.

This clonotype was recorded at least ten times. The rearrangement uses TRBV6-5 and TRBJ2-7; 7 bases map to TRBD1. Germline assignment: CDR1 MNHEY and CDR2 SVGAGI. The CDR3 sequence is 13 residues long. With V trimmed by 5 bases and J by 7 bases, 8 bases remained unmatched. In DNA form, the CDR3 reads TGTGCCAGCAGTACAGGACAGGCGCGGGAGCAGTACTTC. Its translation is CASSTGQAREQYF.

This chain joins TRBV4-2 and TRBJ2-7; TRBD1 matches 7 bases. Germline V lookup: CDR1 LGHNA, CDR2 YNFKEQ. Germline trimming cut 3 bases from V and 6 bases from J; bases unmatched to any gene: 8. The CDR3 sequence is 14 residues long. This CDR3 is CASSQDTGVVEQYF. The DNA of the CDR3 is TGTGCCAGCAGCCAGGATACAGGGGTAGTCGAGCAGTACTTC.

Ten or more counts support this clonotype. V and J are TRBV4-1 and TRBJ2-2; D remains ambiguous. Trimming pared 3 bases from V and 15 bases from J, leaving 11 bases between. This CDR3 has 11 residues. Germline V lookup: CDR1 MGHRA, CDR2 YSYEKL. The CDR3 nucleotides read TGCGCCAGCAGCCAGCCTGGGGAATTGTTTTTT. Its translation: CASSQPGELFF.

This clonotype has just a few counts. The CDR3: CASSPLAGQYTGELFF. As DNA, the CDR3 is TGTGCCAGCTCACCACTCGCGGGACAGTACACCGGGGAGCTGTTTTTT. This chain uses TRBV18 with TRBJ2-2, with a tentative D call TRBD1 (7 bases). V lost 1 base to trimming and J lost 3 bases, with 12 bases between them. CDR1 and CDR2 from the germline V gene are KGHSH and LQKENI. The CDR3 length is 16 residues.

This chain joins TRBV25-1 and TRBJ2-7, with 8 bases that match TRBD2. J lost 2 bases, V lost 10 bases, and 7 bases had no gene match. CDR3 length: 13 residues. The germline V gene has CDR1 MGHDK and CDR2 SYGVNS. CDR3 nucleotide sequence: TGTGCCACTAAGCGGGAGAACCCCTACGAGCAGTACTTC. It specifies CATKRENPYEQYF.